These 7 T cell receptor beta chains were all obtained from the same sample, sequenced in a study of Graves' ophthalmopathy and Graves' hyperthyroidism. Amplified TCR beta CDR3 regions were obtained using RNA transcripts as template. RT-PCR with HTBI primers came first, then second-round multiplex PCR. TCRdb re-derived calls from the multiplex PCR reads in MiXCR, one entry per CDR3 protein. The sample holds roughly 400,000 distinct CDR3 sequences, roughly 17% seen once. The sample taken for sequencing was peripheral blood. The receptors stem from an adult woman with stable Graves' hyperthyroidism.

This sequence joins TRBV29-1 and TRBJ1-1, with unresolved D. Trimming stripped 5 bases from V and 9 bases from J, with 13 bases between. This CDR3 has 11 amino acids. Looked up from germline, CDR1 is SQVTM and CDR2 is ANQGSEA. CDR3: CSVLEGNKAFF. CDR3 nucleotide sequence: TGCAGCGTTCTTGAGGGTAACAAAGCTTTCTTT. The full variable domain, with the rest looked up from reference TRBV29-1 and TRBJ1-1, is SAVISQKPSRDICQRGTSLTIQCQVDSQVTMMFWYRQQPGQSLTLIATANQGSEATYESGFVIDKFPISRPNLTFSTLTVSNMSPEDSSIYLCSVLEGNKAFFGQGTRLTVV.

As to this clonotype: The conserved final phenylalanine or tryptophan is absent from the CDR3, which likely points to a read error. The DNA for the CDR3 is TGCAGTGTGGGGGGCCTGGGAGGCTACACCGTT. Translated, it gives CSVGGLGGYTV. The rearrangement uses TRBV29-1 and TRBJ1-2; tentative D call: TRBD1 (6 bases). This CDR3 comprises 11 residues. Per germline, CDR1 SQVTM and CDR2 ANQGSEA.

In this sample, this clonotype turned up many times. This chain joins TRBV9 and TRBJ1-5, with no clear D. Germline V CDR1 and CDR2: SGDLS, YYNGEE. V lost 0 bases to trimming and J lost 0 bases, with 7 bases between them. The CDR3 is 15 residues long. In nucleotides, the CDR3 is TGTGCCAGCAGCGTAGGGGAACATAGCAATCAGCCCCAGCATTTT. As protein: CASSVGEHSNQPQHF.

CDR3 residues: CASSLAGDLGETQYF. The CDR3 DNA follows: TGTGCCAGCAGTTTAGCGGGGGACTTGGGAGAGACCCAGTACTTC. The gene calls are TRBV12-3 or TRBV12-4 and TRBJ2-5, with a possible D match to TRBD2 (6 bases). This CDR3 has 15 residues. Trimming removed 0 bases from V and 4 bases from J, with 12 bases in between.

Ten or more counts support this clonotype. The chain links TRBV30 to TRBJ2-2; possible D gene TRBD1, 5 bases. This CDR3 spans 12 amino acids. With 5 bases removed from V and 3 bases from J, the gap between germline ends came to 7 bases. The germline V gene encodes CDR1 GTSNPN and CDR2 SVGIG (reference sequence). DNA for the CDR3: TGTGCCTGGGACAGTTACACCGGGGAGCTGTTTTTT. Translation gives CAWDSYTGELFF.

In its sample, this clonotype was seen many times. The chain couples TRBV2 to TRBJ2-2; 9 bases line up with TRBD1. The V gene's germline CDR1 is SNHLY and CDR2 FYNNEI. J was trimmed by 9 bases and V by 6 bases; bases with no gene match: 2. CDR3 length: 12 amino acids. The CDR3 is CASRDRGWELFF. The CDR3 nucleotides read TGTGCCAGCAGGGACAGGGGATGGGAGCTGTTTTTT.

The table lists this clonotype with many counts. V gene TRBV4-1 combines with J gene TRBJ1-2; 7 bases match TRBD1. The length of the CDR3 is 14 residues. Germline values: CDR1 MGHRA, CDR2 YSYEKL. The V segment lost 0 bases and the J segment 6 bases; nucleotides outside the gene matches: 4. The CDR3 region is CASSQDRQGHGYTF. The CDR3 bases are TGCGCCAGCAGCCAAGATAGACAGGGCCATGGCTACACCTTC.